The 27 T cell receptor beta chains in this list originate from one sample, sequenced in a study of blood T cells in healthy people across ages. Through a sample-barcoded 5' primer and a J-beta primer mix, a second PCR was run for 7 to 11 cycles. TCRdb re-called the 5' RACE reads through MiXCR, storing one row per CDR3 protein. The sample includes about 640,000 distinct CDR3 sequences, under 70% of them seen just once. Sequenced input: blood. The receptors here all came from a man aged 55 to 69 in good health.

This chain joins TRBV5-4 and TRBJ2-4; 8 positions agree with TRBD1. V trimming: 4 bases; J trimming: 6 bases; junction bases outside the gene matches: 6. Germline V lookup: CDR1 SGHNT, CDR2 YYREEE (reference sequence). The CDR3 loop spans 14 amino acids. The CDR3 DNA reads as TGTGCCAGCAGCCCGAGACAGGGGACAAACATTCAGTACTTC. Amino acid sequence: CASSPRQGTNIQYF. Drawing the rest from reference TRBV5-4 and TRBJ2-4, the complete variable domain is ETGVTQSPTHLIKTRGQQVTLRCSSQSGHNTVSWYQQALGQGPQFIFQYYREEENGRGNFPPRFSGLQFPNYSSELNVNALELDDSALYLCASSPRQGTNIQYFGAGTRLSVL.

This chain links TRBV20-1 with TRBJ2-1, with D maybe TRBD1 (5 bases). The CDR3 is made up of 16 amino acids. CDR1 and CDR2 from the germline V gene are DFQATT and SNEGSKA (reference sequence). Trimming removed 3 bases at V and 3 bases at J, with 18 bases between. The CDR3 nucleotides read TGCAGTGCTAGGGTTAGGATAGGGGCCCTCTACAATGAGCAGTTCTTC. The encoded protein is CSARVRIGALYNEQFF.

J is TRBJ2-1 and V is TRBV5-1; 10 bases are a match to TRBD2. CDR1 and CDR2 (germline): SGHRS, YFSETQ. There are 16 residues in the CDR3. J lost 4 bases, V lost 1 base, and 5 bases had no gene match. CDR3 DNA: TGCGCCAGCAGCTTGAAGAGCGGGGGGGCGTACAATGAGCAGTTCTTC. Its protein product is CASSLKSGGAYNEQFF.

CDR3 in amino acids: CASRRVGVIGKNIQYF. The CDR3 DNA is TGTGCCAGCAGGAGGGTCGGAGTCATTGGCAAAAACATTCAGTACTTC. This rearrangement joins TRBV6-5 to TRBJ2-4, with D tentatively TRBD2 (5 bases). Trimming left V 6 bases short and J 3 bases short, with 18 bases between. There are 16 residues in the CDR3. Germline V gene lookup returns CDR1 MNHEY and CDR2 SVGAGI.

The genes are TRBV20-1 and TRBJ1-1; D remains unclear. Trimming took 5 bases from V and 1 from J, leaving 11 bases between them. This CDR3 has 13 residues. From germline, CDR1 is DFQATT and CDR2 SNEGSKA (reference sequence). The CDR3 spells CSALRSGNTEAFF. The CDR3 region has the DNA TGCAGTGCTCTCCGGTCAGGGAACACTGAAGCTTTCTTT.

This clonotype was seen a handful of times. The V call is TRBV25-1, the J call TRBJ1-2; TRBD1 matches at 8 bases. V lost 8 bases and J lost 5; bases outside the gene matches: 7. The CDR3 runs 13 residues. From germline, CDR1 is MGHDK and CDR2 SYGVNS. The DNA of the CDR3 is TGTGCCAGCGGAAGGACAGGGACATATGGCTACACCTTC. The encoded protein is CASGRTGTYGYTF.

The chain carries TRBV12-3 or TRBV12-4 and TRBJ2-7; 7 bases align to TRBD1. V was clipped by 4 bases and J by 2 bases; unmatched bases: 2. The CDR3 has 13 residues. The DNA of the CDR3 is TGTGCCAGCAGTTGGGACAGTACCTACGAGCAGTACTTC. As protein: CASSWDSTYEQYF.

This clonotype has only a few counts. This sequence joins TRBV29-1 and TRBJ2-7; D not certain. This CDR3 is built from 13 residues. Germline V gene data show CDR1 as SQVTM and CDR2 as ANQGSEA. V gave up 1 base and J gave up 5 bases, with 12 bases separating them. CDR3 bases: TGCAGCGTTGAAGCTCCCTATGGGAACGAGCAGTACTTC. Amino acids: CSVEAPYGNEQYF.

The gene calls are TRBV5-1 and TRBJ2-5, with TRBD1 matching over 7 bases. There are 15 residues in the CDR3. Trimming removed 3 bases from V and 2 bases from J; junction bases left unmatched: 7. Germline V CDR1 and CDR2: SGHRS, YFSETQ. The CDR3 nucleotides are TGCGCCAGCAGCTCCCAGGGGGAACCGCAAGAGACCCAGTACTTC. Its translation is CASSSQGEPQETQYF.

This sequence joins TRBV12-3 or TRBV12-4 and TRBJ2-3, with TRBD1 matching over 8 bases. The trim removed 5 bases at V and 4 bases at J, leaving 8 bases unmatched. The CDR3 consists of 15 residues. The chain's CDR3 is CASSPLPGGADTQYF. CDR3 nucleotides: TGTGCCAGCAGTCCCCTCCCAGGGGGCGCAGATACGCAGTATTTT.

This chain connects TRBV20-1 to TRBJ2-1; D is undetermined. The DNA end is a closer match to TRBJ2-7, so the J assignment may be wrong. Germline lookup yields CDR1 DFQATT and CDR2 SNEGSKA (reference sequence). The CDR3 runs 14 residues. CDR3 nucleotide sequence: TGCAGTTGTAAAACGGAAAGCTCCTACAATGAGCAGTACTTC. It encodes CSCKTESSYNEQYF.

This chain connects TRBV9 to TRBJ2-1, with a possible D match to TRBD1 (5 bases). CDR1 is SGDLS and CDR2 is YYNGEE in the germline V gene. The CDR3 length is 16 residues. Between the trimmed V and J ends, which lost 0 bases and 0 bases, there was a span of 10 bases. CDR3 protein: CASSVEGVYSYNEQFF. The CDR3 DNA follows: TGTGCCAGCAGCGTAGAAGGGGTCTACTCCTACAATGAGCAGTTCTTC.

This rearrangement joins TRBV7-9 to TRBJ2-3; D is ambiguous. This CDR3 is built from 12 residues. Trimming took off 10 bases at V and 3 bases at J, with 11 bases between the two ends. Germline V gives CDR1 SEHNR, CDR2 FQNEAQ (reference sequence). In DNA, the CDR3 is TGTGCCACCGCTAGGGAAACAGATACGCAGTATTTT. Translated: CATARETDTQYF.

This clonotype was detected many times. The chain joins TRBV18 to TRBJ2-1, with 15 bases identical to TRBD2. The CDR3 extends over 16 amino acids. Trimming removed 3 bases from V and 8 bases from J; junction bases left unmatched: 5. The germline V gene encodes CDR1 KGHSH and CDR2 LQKENI. Here the CDR3 DNA reads TGTGCCAGCTCACCTCCGGGACTAGCGGGGGGACATGAGCAGTTCTTC. Translated, it gives CASSPPGLAGGHEQFF.

This clonotype was counted only a few times. The V call is TRBV3-1, the J call TRBJ2-7, with no clear D. Germline V CDR1 and CDR2: LGHDT, YNNKEL (reference sequence). CDR3 length equals 12 residues. Between the trimmed V and J ends, which lost 2 bases and 6 bases, there was a span of 8 bases. The CDR3 is CASSQSGAEQYF. The DNA for the CDR3 is TGTGCCAGCAGCCAATCCGGCGCCGAGCAGTACTTC.

Only one count was recorded for this clonotype. This CDR3 is CAISESYYTGELFF. CDR3 in DNA: TGTGCCATCAGTGAGTCCTACTACACCGGGGAGCTGTTTTTT. The genes are TRBV10-3 and TRBJ2-2, with D unclear. The germline gives CDR1 ENHRY, CDR2 SYGVKD. With 0 bases removed from V and 3 bases from J, the gap between germline ends came to 5 bases. This CDR3 has 14 amino acids.

This clonotype showed up just a few times. The V and J genes are TRBV25-1 and TRBJ2-5, with 8 bases that match TRBD1. The germline CDR1 and CDR2 sequences are MGHDK and SYGVNS. Losses at the gene ends were 3 bases for V and 5 bases for J; bases not matched to a gene: 8. The length of the CDR3 is 15 residues. CDR3 bases: TGTGCCAGCAGTGATTGGACAGGGTCTTGGGAGACCCAGTACTTC. It translates to CASSDWTGSWETQYF.

The table lists this clonotype with a few counts. CDR3 coding DNA: TGTGCCAGTAGCGGAACAGTGAACACTGAAGCTTTCTTT. Its protein product is CASSGTVNTEAFF. The chain recombines TRBV12-3 or TRBV12-4 with TRBJ1-1; D gene uncertain. V shed 9 bases and J shed 0 bases, with 11 bases lying between them. The CDR3 sequence is 13 residues long.

The table lists this clonotype with a count of one. This chain joins TRBV2 and TRBJ2-3; possibly TRBD1 for D (6 bases). The CDR3 totals 16 residues. Germline V gene lookup returns CDR1 SNHLY and CDR2 FYNNEI. Deletions cut 1 base from V and 4 bases from J, with 15 bases between. CDR3 loop: CASSEGGGARADTQYF. The DNA of the CDR3 is TGTGCCAGCAGTGAAGGAGGGGGAGCTAGGGCAGATACGCAGTATTTT.

This rearrangement joins TRBV5-1 to TRBJ2-3; D not certain. Germline CDR1 is SGHRS and CDR2 is YFSETQ. The CDR3 extends over 13 amino acids. Trimming shortened V by 9 bases and J by 9 bases, and 20 bases separated the two germline ends. CDR3 loop: CATADGSSYTQYF. For the CDR3, the DNA is TGCGCCACGGCGGACGGATCGTCATACACGCAGTATTTT.

With regard to this clonotype: A much bigger clone sits one base away, suggesting this may be a read error. This sequence joins TRBV2 and TRBJ2-7, with D hard to call. This CDR3 contains 15 residues. CDR1 is SNHLY and CDR2 is FYNNEI in the germline V gene. V was clipped by 4 bases and J by 7 bases, with 20 bases between them. CDR3 residues: CASSGGGSPYNEQYF. Written as DNA, the CDR3 is TGTGCCAGCAGTGGAGGCGGAAGTCCCTACAATGAGCAGTACTTC.

The gene calls are TRBV11-3 and TRBJ2-7; D not resolved. Deletions cut 1 base from V and 0 bases from J, with 10 bases between. There are 15 residues in the CDR3. CDR1 and CDR2 from the germline V gene are SGHNT and YENEEA. CDR3 protein: CASSLAEPSSYEQYF. CDR3 sequence (DNA): TGTGCCAGCAGCTTAGCGGAACCTAGCTCCTACGAGCAGTACTTC.

This clonotype has just a few counts. The chain carries TRBV6-1 and TRBJ2-1; D is unclear. The CDR3 sequence is 12 residues long. CDR1 and CDR2 from the germline V gene are MNHNS and SASEGT. V lost 3 bases, J lost 9 bases, and 9 bases lay in between. This CDR3 reads CASSEVGGEQFF. CDR3 nucleotides: TGTGCCAGCAGTGAGGTGGGCGGTGAGCAGTTCTTC.

This clonotype was detected only a few times. The chain links TRBV20-1 to TRBJ1-5; D is perhaps TRBD1 (5 bases). Germline lookup yields CDR1 DFQATT and CDR2 SNEGSKA (reference sequence). Trimming stripped 6 bases from V and 5 bases from J, with 14 bases between. CDR3 length: 13 amino acids. The CDR3 spells CSARDVGDQPQHF. CDR3 nucleotides: TGCAGTGCCCGGGACGTGGGTGATCAGCCCCAGCATTTT.

V and J are TRBV29-1 and TRBJ1-1, with D possibly being TRBD1 (5 bases). Germline lookup yields CDR1 SQVTM and CDR2 ANQGSEA. The CDR3 is 13 residues long. V was trimmed by 6 bases and J by 0 bases, leaving 11 bases between them. The CDR3 loop is CSVVTVMNTEAFF. DNA of the CDR3: TGCAGCGTCGTGACAGTCATGAACACTGAAGCTTTCTTT.

The sample holds a few counts of this clonotype. V is TRBV7-9 and J is TRBJ2-5; D may be TRBD1 (5 bases). Germline values: CDR1 SEHNR, CDR2 FQNEAQ (reference sequence). V lost 1 base and J 2 bases, leaving 14 bases between the germline ends. There are 16 residues in the CDR3. Here the CDR3 reads CASSLGAGLIQETQYF. The CDR3 DNA reads as TGTGCCAGCAGCTTAGGGGCAGGGCTAATTCAAGAGACCCAGTACTTC.

In this sample, this clonotype turned up a few times. The V and J genes are TRBV6-5 and TRBJ2-5; D is possibly TRBD1 (5 bases). The V gene's germline CDR1 is MNHEY and CDR2 SVGAGI. V dropped 0 bases and J dropped 1 base, with 9 bases sitting between them. The CDR3 contains 15 residues. CDR3 amino acids: CASSYSRQLQETQYF. The CDR3, as DNA: TGTGCCAGCAGTTACTCCAGACAGCTCCAAGAGACCCAGTACTTC.